Listed here are 26 T cell receptor beta chains from one sample, sequenced in a study of neurological immune-mediated disorders. TCRdb fed the 5' RACE reads into MiXCR, producing one record per CDR3 protein. The sample lists about 46,000 distinct CDR3 sequences, about 2% seen once, with roughly 2% in the top ten. Material for sequencing was PBMCs. All receptors come from a woman in her 40s with multiple sclerosis.

In regard to this clonotype: It may be a read error: a sequence one base away is much more abundant. DNA for the CDR3: TGTGCCAGCAGCTTAGATTCATGGGACACGACCTACGAGCAGTACGTC. Translated, it gives CASSLDSWDTTYEQYV. The gene calls are TRBV7-2 and TRBJ2-7, with D perhaps TRBD1 (6 bases). V was cut by 1 base and J by 2 bases, with 15 bases left in between. Germline assignment: CDR1 SGHTA and CDR2 FQGNSA. The CDR3 sequence is 16 residues long.

This clonotype occurred many times. The chain couples TRBV5-1 to TRBJ2-1; 8 bases are a match to TRBD1. The CDR3 spans 15 residues. Unmatched junction bases numbered 9, after V lost 4 bases and J lost 6 bases. CDR1 and CDR2 from the germline V gene are SGHRS and YFSETQ. The CDR3 protein is CASSLTGGWRNEQFF. The CDR3 region has the DNA TGCGCCAGCAGCCTTACAGGGGGTTGGCGCAATGAGCAGTTCTTC.

There are many counts of this clonotype. The rearrangement links TRBV5-1 to TRBJ2-7; TRBD1 agrees at 9 bases. Germline V gene lookup returns CDR1 SGHRS and CDR2 YFSETQ. The CDR3 extends over 16 amino acids. Losses at the gene ends were 0 bases for V and 3 bases for J; bases not matched to a gene: 7. CDR3: CASSLGQTGGYYEQYF. The CDR3 DNA sequence: TGCGCCAGCAGCTTGGGGCAAACAGGGGGCTACTACGAGCAGTACTTC. Supplemented by reference TRBV5-1 and TRBJ2-7, the full variable domain reads KAGVTQTPRYLIKTRGQQVTLSCSPISGHRSVSWYQQTPGQGLQFLFEYFSETQRNKGNFPGRFSGRQFSNSRSEMNVSTLELGDSALYLCASSLGQTGGYYEQYFGPGTRLTVT.

This clonotype was seen at least ten times. The chain uses TRBV12-3 or TRBV12-4 and TRBJ2-1, with 10 bases identical to TRBD1. Trimming cost V 3 bases and J 6 bases; bases outside gene matches: 2. CDR3 size: 14 residues. The CDR3 coding sequence is TGTGCCAGCAGTTTGGGACAGGGGAGCAATGAGCAGTTCTTC. Its protein product is CASSLGQGSNEQFF.

This clonotype was detected many times. The J gene is TRBJ1-6, the V gene TRBV5-1; D remains ambiguous. This CDR3 comprises 16 residues. V was shortened by 0 bases and J by 0 bases, with 7 bases between the two germline ends. Germline CDR1 SGHRS, CDR2 YFSETQ. The DNA for the CDR3 is TGCGCCAGCAGCTTGGACGGGTTCTCCTATAATTCACCCCTCCACTTT. It is translated as CASSLDGFSYNSPLHF.

The table lists this clonotype with many counts. The CDR3 DNA follows: TGCGCCAGCAGCTTGGCCCCGATCACAGATACGCAGTATTTT. Encoded protein: CASSLAPITDTQYF. The chain recombines TRBV5-1 with TRBJ2-3; D unresolved. The CDR3 extends over 14 amino acids. CDR1 is SGHRS and CDR2 is YFSETQ in the germline V gene. V dropped 0 bases and J dropped 2 bases, with 7 bases sitting between them.

Ten or more counts support this clonotype. The chain joins TRBV5-5 to TRBJ1-1; D ambiguous. V lost 3 bases, J lost 0 bases, and 6 bases lay in between. The CDR3 contains 13 residues. In germline, CDR1 is SGHKS, CDR2 YYEKEE (reference sequence). This chain's CDR3 is CASSWVVNTEAFF. The CDR3 coding sequence is TGTGCCAGCAGCTGGGTCGTGAACACTGAAGCTTTCTTT.

This clonotype was recorded many times. This chain links TRBV25-1 with TRBJ2-7; D not resolved. V lost 8 bases and J 4 bases, leaving 12 bases between the germline ends. The CDR3 has 12 residues. Germline V gene data show CDR1 as MGHDK and CDR2 as SYGVNS. CDR3 DNA: TGTGCCAGCCCCCTGGTAGGGTACGAGCAGTACTTC. Translating gives CASPLVGYEQYF.

This clonotype was picked up many times. This chain joins TRBV4-1 and TRBJ2-1; 7 bases agree with TRBD1. The germline CDR1 and CDR2 sequences are MGHRA and YSYEKL. V was pared by 7 bases and J by 4 bases, with 10 bases of the junction left unmatched. The CDR3 runs 15 residues. As DNA, the CDR3 is TGCGCCAGCACCTATAGGGGGCCATCTTACAATGAGCAGTTCTTC. Its translation is CASTYRGPSYNEQFF.

This clonotype was observed many times. The chain carries TRBV6-1 and TRBJ2-5, with TRBD1 identical over 8 bases. This CDR3 has 15 amino acids. Germline CDR1 is MNHNS and CDR2 is SASEGT. The trim removed 3 bases at V and 5 bases at J, leaving 8 bases unmatched. CDR3 sequence (DNA): TGTGCCAGCAGTGACTGGTCAGGGGGCGCGGAGACCCAGTACTTC. Translation gives CASSDWSGGAETQYF.

This clonotype was counted many times. V and J are TRBV28 and TRBJ2-1; TRBD2 agrees at 7 bases. There are 16 residues in the CDR3. Looked up from germline, CDR1 is MDHEN and CDR2 is SYDVKM. Trimming at V came to 4 bases and at J to 0 bases, leaving 6 bases not matched to a gene. Here the CDR3 reads CASSSLREDSYNEQFF. CDR3 DNA: TGTGCCAGCAGTTCCTTACGGGAGGACTCCTACAATGAGCAGTTCTTC.

This clonotype was observed at least ten times. This rearrangement joins TRBV5-1 to TRBJ2-1; no clear D gene. This CDR3 contains 15 residues. Germline CDR1 and CDR2: SGHRS and YFSETQ. V shed 0 bases and J shed 0 bases, with 7 bases lying between them. CDR3 region: CASSLEKSSYNEQFF. The CDR3 region has the DNA TGCGCCAGCAGCTTGGAAAAAAGCTCCTACAATGAGCAGTTCTTC.

This clonotype was detected ten times or more. The rearrangement links TRBV5-1 to TRBJ2-7; no clear D. Per the germline V gene, CDR1 is SGHRS and CDR2 is YFSETQ. V was cut by 0 bases and J by 6 bases, with 10 bases left in between. The CDR3 consists of 13 residues. The CDR3 DNA reads TGCGCCAGCAGCTTGGAAGGACGAGGCGAGCAGTACTTC. It is translated as CASSLEGRGEQYF.

This clonotype was observed many times. V and J are TRBV28 and TRBJ1-1; the D is unclear. Germline CDR1 MDHEN, CDR2 SYDVKM. The CDR3 totals 13 residues. V lost 5 bases, J lost 6 bases, and 13 bases lay in between. The CDR3 nucleotides are TGTGCCAGCAGTCTCCGAACTGTCGCTGAAGCTTTCTTT. Its protein product is CASSLRTVAEAFF.

This clonotype was counted at least ten times. The V and J genes are TRBV6-6 and TRBJ2-1, with no clear D. Germline CDR1 MNHNY, CDR2 SVGAGI (reference sequence). CDR3 length: 11 residues. V gave up 2 bases and J gave up 13 bases, with 9 bases separating them. CDR3 sequence: CASSYNLGQFF. The CDR3 nucleotides are TGTGCCAGCAGTTACAACTTGGGACAGTTCTTC.

This clonotype was detected ten times or more. V gene TRBV18 combines with J gene TRBJ2-3; TRBD1 agrees at 7 bases. The CDR3 loop spans 15 amino acids. Germline-derived CDR1 and CDR2 are KGHSH and LQKENI. With 3 bases clipped from V and 0 bases from J, the junction kept 3 bases outside the gene matches. The CDR3: CASSPGQTSTDTQYF. In DNA form, the CDR3 reads TGTGCCAGCTCACCGGGACAGACTAGCACAGATACGCAGTATTTT.

This clonotype was recorded at least ten times. This sequence joins TRBV7-2 and TRBJ2-3; no definite D call. The CDR3 contains 14 residues. V lost 2 bases and J 4 bases, leaving 10 bases between the germline ends. Germline CDR1 is SGHTA and CDR2 is FQGNSA. For the CDR3, the DNA is TGTGCCAGCAGCTTACTTCCAGGTCCAGATACGCAGTATTTT. It yields the protein CASSLLPGPDTQYF.

This clonotype was counted at least ten times. The V call is TRBV20-1, the J call TRBJ1-5; maybe TRBD1 (5 bases). With 3 bases removed from V and 4 bases from J, the gap between germline ends came to 10 bases. The CDR3 runs to 13 residues. CDR1 is DFQATT, CDR2 SNEGSKA, per germline (reference sequence). The CDR3 sequence is CSARGGRNQPQHF. The CDR3 DNA sequence: TGCAGTGCTAGGGGGGGACGGAATCAGCCCCAGCATTTT.

This clonotype has a count of ten or more. The V call is TRBV20-1, the J call TRBJ2-7; no definite D call. Looked up from germline, CDR1 is DFQATT and CDR2 is SNEGSKA (reference sequence). Trimming took 0 bases from V and 2 from J, leaving 14 bases between them. This CDR3 contains 15 residues. This CDR3 reads CSARDSGGLPYEQYF. The CDR3 DNA reads TGCAGTGCTAGAGATTCCGGTGGGCTTCCCTACGAGCAGTACTTC.

This clonotype was detected many times. J is TRBJ2-7 and V is TRBV20-1; 11 bases line up with TRBD2. V shed 3 bases and J 7 bases; nucleotides not matched to a gene: 5. The CDR3 loop spans 13 amino acids. Germline values: CDR1 DFQATT, CDR2 SNEGSKA (reference sequence). The CDR3 DNA sequence: TGCAGTGCTAGGGTAGGACTAGCGGGTGAGCAGTACTTC. As protein: CSARVGLAGEQYF.

This clonotype occurred many times. The rearrangement joins TRBV6-6 to TRBJ1-1; D remains unclear. The CDR3 covers 15 residues. V lost 6 bases, J lost 7 bases, and 21 bases lay in between. CDR1 is MNHNY, CDR2 SVGAGI, per germline (reference sequence). The CDR3 sequence: CASRPVWAGEIEAFF. For the CDR3, the DNA is TGTGCCAGCAGACCCGTATGGGCAGGAGAGATTGAAGCTTTCTTT.

This clonotype was observed many times. The chain has TRBV20-1 and TRBJ1-1, with a possible D match to TRBD1 (6 bases). Germline CDR1 DFQATT, CDR2 SNEGSKA (reference sequence). Trimming removed 6 bases from V and 5 bases from J, with 16 bases in between. The CDR3 covers 13 residues. The CDR3 sequence is CSARRQEGTEAFF. CDR3 coding DNA: TGCAGTGCCAGGAGACAGGAGGGTACTGAAGCTTTCTTT.

This clonotype was seen ten or more times. The chain has TRBV5-1 and TRBJ2-2; D may be TRBD1 (6 bases). Germline CDR1 SGHRS, CDR2 YFSETQ. V lost 2 bases, J lost 5 bases, and 16 bases lay in between. This CDR3 contains 16 residues. The CDR3 is CASSFLPDRSTGELFF. The CDR3 DNA follows: TGCGCCAGCAGCTTCTTACCTGACAGGTCAACCGGGGAGCTGTTTTTT.

This clonotype has a count of ten or more. This chain uses TRBV5-1 with TRBJ2-7, with D maybe TRBD1 (6 bases). From germline, CDR1 is SGHRS and CDR2 YFSETQ. The CDR3 has 13 residues. The V end lost 6 bases, the J end lost 2 bases, and 12 bases lay between the germline ends. The CDR3 coding sequence is TGCGCCAGCAACAGGGACAACACCTACGAGCAGTACTTC. Protein: CASNRDNTYEQYF. Drawing the rest from reference TRBV5-1 and TRBJ2-7, the complete variable domain is KAGVTQTPRYLIKTRGQQVTLSCSPISGHRSVSWYQQTPGQGLQFLFEYFSETQRNKGNFPGRFSGRQFSNSRSEMNVSTLELGDSALYLCASNRDNTYEQYFGPGTRLTVT.

About this clonotype itself: A much larger clone differs by one base, so this may be a read error. Given the absence of the conserved phenylalanine or tryptophan at the CDR3 end, a read error is likely. The chain links TRBV3-1 to TRBJ1-2, with TRBD1 identical over 9 bases. This CDR3 is 16 amino acids long. Trimming cost V 5 bases and J 3 bases; bases outside gene matches: 10. CDR1 is LGHDT, CDR2 YNNKEL, per germline (reference sequence). The CDR3 loop reads CASSERGQGLYYGYTC. The CDR3 DNA is TGTGCCAGCAGCGAGAGAGGACAGGGGCTTTACTATGGCTACACCTGC.

This clonotype was recorded many times. The chain couples TRBV7-9 to TRBJ2-3, with 9 bases identical to TRBD2. V shed 4 bases and J 1 base; nucleotides not matched to a gene: 9. Per the germline V gene, CDR1 is SEHNR and CDR2 is FQNEAQ (reference sequence). The CDR3 is 17 amino acids. CDR3 amino acids: CASSSTFRTSGTDTQYF. DNA for the CDR3: TGTGCCAGCAGCTCAACCTTCAGGACTAGCGGCACAGATACGCAGTATTTT.